The 19 T cell receptor beta chains below come from one sample, sequenced in a study of healthy donors' naive CD4 and CD8 T cells. A linear amplification protocol produced the TCR libraries from 500 ng of total RNA. MiXCR was run by TCRdb on the reads, yielding one entry per CDR3 protein. The data show 150,000 to 200,000 distinct CDR3 sequences, about four fifths seen once. The sample taken for sequencing was naive CD4+ and CD8+ T cells sorted from blood, pooled from several donors. The source of these receptors is a pool of human donors in good health; the sample pools cells from several healthy donors.

This rearrangement joins TRBV6-5 to TRBJ2-1, with unresolved D. Trimming pared 0 bases from V and 7 bases from J, leaving 7 bases between. This CDR3 contains 13 residues. CDR1 and CDR2 from the germline V gene are MNHEY and SVGAGI. The DNA of the CDR3 is TGTGCCAGCAGTTACTCGAGTTGGAATGAGCAGTTCTTC. The encoded protein is CASSYSSWNEQFF.

The chain joins TRBV7-8 to TRBJ2-5; D unresolved. The CDR3 contains 14 residues. Germline V gene lookup returns CDR1 SGHVS and CDR2 FQNEAQ. V lost 1 base to trimming and J lost 2 bases, with 8 bases between them. The CDR3 here is CASSLGPSQETQYF. In nucleotides, the CDR3 is TGTGCCAGCAGCTTAGGACCCTCTCAAGAGACCCAGTACTTC.

The chain employs TRBV29-1 and TRBJ2-3; a possible D gene is TRBD2 (5 bases). Germline CDR1 SQVTM, CDR2 ANQGSEA. The CDR3 is 17 amino acids. Trimming stripped 2 bases from V and 0 bases from J, with 18 bases between. CDR3 loop: CSVELTGGRASTDTQYF. The CDR3 DNA sequence: TGCAGCGTTGAATTAACGGGTGGGCGGGCTAGCACAGATACGCAGTATTTT.

The chain couples TRBV29-1 to TRBJ1-1; no firm D call. The ends were cut back, 6 bases at V and 0 bases at J, with 11 bases in the middle. Germline V gene sequence: CDR1 SQVTM, CDR2 ANQGSEA. This CDR3 is 13 amino acids long. The CDR3: CSVEQMMNTEAFF. CDR3 bases: TGCAGCGTAGAACAGATGATGAACACTGAAGCTTTCTTT.

The genes are TRBV19 and TRBJ2-1, with D possibly TRBD1 on 5 matching bases. V lost 4 bases, J lost 3 bases, and 10 bases lay in between. This CDR3 contains 14 residues. The germline gives CDR1 LNHDA, CDR2 SQIVND (reference sequence). As DNA, the CDR3 is TGTGCCAGTAGTACCACAGGTTTCTACAATGAGCAGTTCTTC. Translated: CASSTTGFYNEQFF.

The chain links TRBV6-5 to TRBJ2-7, with 8 bases lining up with TRBD1. Germline loops: CDR1 MNHEY, CDR2 SVGAGI. This CDR3 has 14 residues. V lost 4 bases and J lost 3; bases outside the gene matches: 5. The CDR3 DNA reads TGTGCCAGCAGTTTCCGGGACAGGTACTACGAGCAGTACTTC. Amino acids: CASSFRDRYYEQYF.

V usage is TRBV19 and J usage is TRBJ2-5; no definite D call. Looked up from germline, CDR1 is LNHDA and CDR2 is SQIVND (reference sequence). The CDR3 covers 11 residues. V was trimmed by 9 bases and J by 7 bases, leaving 12 bases between them. CDR3 coding DNA: TGTGCCAGCCAGACCGGCGGGACCCAGTACTTC. Translation gives CASQTGGTQYF.

This clonotype has just a few counts. The rearrangement joins TRBV6-5 to TRBJ1-1; 7 bases agree with TRBD1. In germline, CDR1 is MNHEY, CDR2 SVGAGI. The CDR3 has 13 residues. The V gene end was trimmed by 5 bases and the J gene end by 4 bases; junction bases not matched to a gene: 4. CDR3 loop: CASSLQGTTEAFF. In DNA, the CDR3 is TGTGCCAGCAGTCTACAGGGGACCACTGAAGCTTTCTTT.

The chain uses TRBV29-1 and TRBJ2-1, with 8 nucleotides matching TRBD1. Per germline, CDR1 SQVTM and CDR2 ANQGSEA. CDR3 size: 16 residues. The V segment lost 2 bases and the J segment 5 bases; nucleotides outside the gene matches: 11. The CDR3 nucleotides are TGCAGCGTTGAACGCGAGGGGGGACAGGTCGACAATGAGCAGTTCTTC. The encoded protein is CSVEREGGQVDNEQFF.

This clonotype has a handful of counts. The chain carries TRBV19 and TRBJ1-5; perhaps TRBD1 as D (5 bases). Germline V gene sequence: CDR1 LNHDA, CDR2 SQIVND (reference sequence). The CDR3 runs 13 residues. V was shortened by 2 bases and J by 11 bases, with 13 bases between the two germline ends. The CDR3 coding sequence is TGTGCCAGTAGTATAAACGAGGGGACGTCCCAGCATTTT. It yields the protein CASSINEGTSQHF.

This clonotype was recorded a few times. J is TRBJ2-5 and V is TRBV6-5; D is possibly TRBD1 (6 bases). Germline V gene data show CDR1 as MNHEY and CDR2 as SVGAGI. Trimming shortened V by 6 bases and J by 4 bases, and 12 bases separated the two germline ends. The CDR3 spans 13 residues. The CDR3 spells CASSQGSAETQYF. CDR3 sequence (DNA): TGTGCCAGCAGCCAGGGGTCGGCAGAGACCCAGTACTTC.

The chain is built from TRBV11-2 and TRBJ2-7; possibly TRBD1 for D (6 bases). The germline CDR1 and CDR2 sequences are SGHAT and FQNNGV. Trimming cost V 10 bases and J 1 base, with 20 bases left between them. The CDR3 has 15 amino acids. The CDR3 region is CANQFHRVGSYEQYF. For the CDR3, the DNA is TGTGCCAACCAATTCCACAGGGTAGGGTCCTACGAGCAGTACTTC.

This sequence joins TRBV29-1 and TRBJ1-2, with D tentatively TRBD1 (6 bases). CDR1 SQVTM and CDR2 ANQGSEA come from the germline V gene. V was trimmed by 3 bases and J by 4 bases, leaving 12 bases between them. The CDR3 sequence is 13 residues long. This CDR3 is CSVDEQGLYGYTF. As DNA, the CDR3 is TGCAGCGTTGATGAACAGGGACTCTATGGCTACACCTTC.

The chain combines TRBV29-1 with TRBJ1-2; D is possibly TRBD1 (5 bases). The germline V gene encodes CDR1 SQVTM and CDR2 ANQGSEA. CDR3 length equals 12 residues. V was clipped by 2 bases and J by 8 bases, with 12 bases between them. CDR3 nucleotide sequence: TGCAGCGTTGAAATTGGGGGAGGAGGCTACACCTTC. It yields the protein CSVEIGGGGYTF.

The chain has TRBV5-1 and TRBJ2-3; D uncertain. The CDR3 totals 15 residues. The V gene's germline CDR1 is SGHRS and CDR2 YFSETQ. Deletions cut 0 bases from V and 2 bases from J, with 10 bases between. This CDR3 is CASSLGGFSTDTQYF. The CDR3 DNA sequence: TGCGCCAGCAGCTTGGGTGGCTTCTCCACAGATACGCAGTATTTT.

The chain combines TRBV19 with TRBJ1-1; unclear D gene. V was cut by 7 bases and J by 5 bases, with 8 bases left in between. The CDR3 totals 11 residues. Germline CDR1 and CDR2: LNHDA and SQIVND (reference sequence). The CDR3 reads CASKVGTEAFF. Written as DNA, the CDR3 is TGTGCCAGTAAGGTGGGAACTGAAGCTTTCTTT.

This clonotype turned up a few times. The V call is TRBV19, the J call TRBJ2-7; 9 bases align to TRBD2. This CDR3 region has 15 residues. CDR1 is LNHDA and CDR2 is SQIVND in the germline V gene (reference sequence). J lost 2 bases, V lost 1 base, and 3 bases had no gene match. CDR3 sequence: CASSIASGTTYEQYF. In DNA, the CDR3 is TGTGCCAGTAGTATAGCTAGCGGGACTACCTACGAGCAGTACTTC.

J is TRBJ2-7 and V is TRBV5-1, with TRBD1 as a possible D gene (6 bases). This CDR3 has 13 amino acids. Germline V gene lookup returns CDR1 SGHRS and CDR2 YFSETQ. The V and J ends lost 3 bases and 7 bases respectively, with 14 bases between them. The CDR3 loop is CASSWGQGREQYF. CDR3 nucleotide sequence: TGCGCCAGCAGCTGGGGGCAGGGTCGGGAGCAGTACTTC.

CDR3 sequence: CSARVPTDTQYF. Here the CDR3 DNA reads TGCAGTGCGAGGGTCCCCACAGATACGCAGTATTTT. This rearrangement joins TRBV20-1 to TRBJ2-3; perhaps TRBD2 as D (5 bases). Trimming stripped 6 bases from V and 2 bases from J, with 9 bases between. Germline V gives CDR1 DFQATT, CDR2 SNEGSKA (reference sequence). CDR3 length: 12 amino acids.